This T cell receptor beta chain emerged from a study of blood T cells in healthy people across ages. Study-level background: Template switching retrieved approximately one barcoded beta molecule for each two T cells.

The CDR3 runs to 18 residues. CDR1 SGHVS and CDR2 FNYEAQ come from the germline V gene. V was clipped by 0 bases and J by 4 bases; unmatched bases: 10. Sample-barcoded 5' priming and a J-beta primer mix drove a second PCR of roughly 6 to 12 cycles. TCRdb re-derived calls from the 5' RACE reads in MiXCR, one entry per CDR3 protein. This sample has over 600,000 distinct CDR3 sequences; 46% occur once, and the top ten carry 15% to 20%. The chain employs TRBV7-6 and TRBJ2-3; 10 bases agree with TRBD2. Source material: blood. This TCR derives from an elderly man in good health. The CDR3 bases are TGTGCCAGCAGCTTAGCGCCGGCTAGCGGGAGTGGGGCAGATACGCAGTATTTT. Translating it yields CASSLAPASGSGADTQYF.